The rows below give T cell receptor beta chains drawn from one sample of a study of T cells in Graves' hyperthyroidism and ophthalmopathy. TCRdb reanalysed the multiplex PCR reads using MiXCR and keeps one entry per CDR3 protein. The data contain more than 650,000 distinct CDR3 sequences, about 14% of them seen just once; the ten biggest clones take up roughly 10%. The source material was blood. These receptors were obtained from a woman aged 18 to 35 with Graves' hyperthyroidism. The conserved cysteine and the conserved F or W are not part of the CDR3 here. Fields, in order: J gene, V gene, D gene, CDR3 protein. D genes are given only for firm matches.

TRBJ2-3,TRBV20-1,NA,SATDQITQY
TRBJ2-3,TRBV9,TRBD2,ASSRTSGRAGDTDTQY
TRBJ2-7,TRBV11-2,NA,ASSLARYSYEQY
TRBJ2-7,TRBV5-5,TRBD2,ASSIGLAISYEQY
TRBJ2-4,TRBV12-3/TRBV12-4,NA,ASSLGDPPNIQY
TRBJ1-2,TRBV7-8,NA,ASSPRQSVGPLGYT
TRBJ2-7,TRBV3-1,NA,ASSLTGRVYEQY
TRBJ2-5,TRBV5-8,TRBD1,ASSLRQGLETQY
TRBJ2-1,TRBV7-3,NA,ASSLRGNEQF
TRBJ2-7,TRBV18,NA,ASSPPDGRSYEQY
TRBJ2-7,TRBV20-1,TRBD1,SACAEGGCPEQY
TRBJ2-1,TRBV28,NA,ASSLAQLRVSSYNEQF
TRBJ1-2,TRBV20-1,TRBD1,SARSGQGQGNYGYT
TRBJ2-1,TRBV28,TRBD2,ASRPPSGSLNEQF
TRBJ1-2,TRBV20-1,NA,SARDLGEIFYGYT
TRBJ1-1,TRBV20-1,TRBD1,SATGAGQGKTEAF
TRBJ2-7,TRBV19,TRBD2,ASSMVASGLKSSYEQY
TRBJ1-2,TRBV6-1,TRBD1,ASSTPGQRTGGYT
TRBJ1-1,TRBV20-1,NA,SARATQPSRSEAF
TRBJ2-3,TRBV27,TRBD2,ASSSGTSPWGEQY
TRBJ2-7,TRBV7-9,NA,ASSLGRSPGEQY
TRBJ2-1,TRBV4-1,TRBD1,ASSQVYGQGAGGEQF
TRBJ1-2,TRBV10-3,NA,AIRDNYGYT
TRBJ2-7,TRBV30,TRBD1,AGTGAGYEQY
TRBJ1-2,TRBV18,TRBD1,ASSPGAGGYNYGYT
TRBJ1-2,TRBV18,TRBD1,ASSLQGADYGYT
TRBJ1-4,TRBV12-3/TRBV12-4,NA,ASSLNPGANEKLF
TRBJ1-5,TRBV20-1,NA,SALRDHNQPQH
TRBJ2-7,TRBV7-2,NA,ASSSWASGEQY
TRBJ2-2,TRBV27,NA,ASSSLGENGELF
TRBJ2-1,TRBV19,TRBD2,ATLPGLATRGSYNEQF